This TCR beta chain was profiled in a study of OX40 agonist ivuxolimab in advanced cancers. For the study at large: In this trial design, patients received ivuxolimab intravenously at 0.01 to 10 mg/kg every 2 weeks. Regarding the study as a whole: CD4+ T cells averaged fewer expanded clones than CD8+ T cells.

Germline CDR1 and CDR2: SGHRS and YFSETQ. V lost 0 bases and J 3 bases, leaving 6 bases between the germline ends. This CDR3 is built from 13 residues. A remark on this clone: The antigen is not known.

Data came from immunoSEQ multiplex PCR; TCRdb stores just in-frame clones and leaves some out. The data show tens of thousands of clones, about nine tenths seen once. The source is an adult with an advanced solid tumor such as melanoma, head and neck, liver or kidney cancer. Source: CD4+ or CD8+ T cells sorted from blood, taken in a trial of the OX40 agonist ivuxolimab. J is TRBJ1-1 and V is TRBV5-1; D is unresolved. In DNA, the CDR3 is TGCGCCAGCAGCTTGGCCGAAGACACTGAAGCTTTCTTT. Protein product: CASSLAEDTEAFF.